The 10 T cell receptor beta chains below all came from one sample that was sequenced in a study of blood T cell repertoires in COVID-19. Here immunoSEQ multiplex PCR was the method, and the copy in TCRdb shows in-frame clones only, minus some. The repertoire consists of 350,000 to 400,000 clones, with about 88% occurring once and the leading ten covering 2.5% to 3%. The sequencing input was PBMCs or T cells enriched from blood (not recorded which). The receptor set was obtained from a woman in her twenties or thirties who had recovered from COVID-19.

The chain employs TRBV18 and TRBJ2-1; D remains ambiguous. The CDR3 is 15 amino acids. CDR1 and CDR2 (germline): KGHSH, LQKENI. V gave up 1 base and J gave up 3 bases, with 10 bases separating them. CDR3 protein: CASSPRSPFYNEQFF. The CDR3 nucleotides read TGTGCCAGCTCACCACGGAGTCCCTTCTACAATGAGCAGTTCTTC.

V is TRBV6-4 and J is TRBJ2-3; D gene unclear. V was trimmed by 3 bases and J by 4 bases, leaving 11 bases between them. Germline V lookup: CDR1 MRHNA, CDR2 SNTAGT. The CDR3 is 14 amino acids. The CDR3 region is CASSDYDTADTQYF. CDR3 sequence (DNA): TGTGCCAGCAGTGATTACGACACGGCAGATACGCAGTATTTT.

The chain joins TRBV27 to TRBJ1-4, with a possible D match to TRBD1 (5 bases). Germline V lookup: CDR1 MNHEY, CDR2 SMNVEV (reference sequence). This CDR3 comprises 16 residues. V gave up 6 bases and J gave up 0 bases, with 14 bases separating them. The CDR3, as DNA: TGTGCCAGCAGCTTAGGGGCAGTTGCAACTAATGAAAAACTGTTTTTT. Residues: CASSLGAVATNEKLFF.

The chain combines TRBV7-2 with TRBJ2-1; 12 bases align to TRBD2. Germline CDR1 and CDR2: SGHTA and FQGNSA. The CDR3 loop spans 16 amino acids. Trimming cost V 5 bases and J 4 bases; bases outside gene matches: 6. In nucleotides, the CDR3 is TGTGCCAGCAGCACTCGGACTAGCGGGGCATACAATGAGCAGTTCTTC. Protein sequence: CASSTRTSGAYNEQFF.

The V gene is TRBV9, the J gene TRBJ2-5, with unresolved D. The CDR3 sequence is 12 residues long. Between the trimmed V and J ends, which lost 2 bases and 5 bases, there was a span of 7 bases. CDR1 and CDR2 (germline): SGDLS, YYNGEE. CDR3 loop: CASSVLGETQYF. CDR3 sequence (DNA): TGTGCCAGCAGCGTTCTCGGGGAGACCCAGTACTTC.

CDR3 in DNA: TGTGCCAGCTCACCAACACTAGCGGGAGCGGGGGGTGAGCAGTTCTTC. It translates to CASSPTLAGAGGEQFF. V is TRBV18 and J is TRBJ2-1; 11 bases are a match to TRBD2. This CDR3 has 16 residues. The ends lost 2 bases at V and 9 bases at J; junction bases unmatched: 9. CDR1 is KGHSH and CDR2 is LQKENI in the germline V gene.

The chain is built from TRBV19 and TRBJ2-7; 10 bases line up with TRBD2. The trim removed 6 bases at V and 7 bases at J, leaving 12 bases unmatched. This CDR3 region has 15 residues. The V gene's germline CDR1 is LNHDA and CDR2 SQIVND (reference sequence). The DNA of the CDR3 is TGTGCCAGTAGGCCCCCAGCGGGAGGGCCTGGGGAGCAGTACTTC. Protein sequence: CASRPPAGGPGEQYF.

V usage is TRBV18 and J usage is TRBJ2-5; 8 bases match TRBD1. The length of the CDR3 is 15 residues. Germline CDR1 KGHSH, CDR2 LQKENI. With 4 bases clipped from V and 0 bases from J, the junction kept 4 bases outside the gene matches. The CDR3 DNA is TGTGCCAGCTCACTGCGGACAGGGAACCAAGAGACCCAGTACTTC. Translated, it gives CASSLRTGNQETQYF. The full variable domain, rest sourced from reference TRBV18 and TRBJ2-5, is NAGVMQNPRHLVRRRGQEARLRCSPMKGHSHVYWYRQLPEEGLKFMVYLQKENIIDESGMPKERFSAEFPKEGPSILRIQQVVRGDSAAYFCASSLRTGNQETQYFGPGTRLLVL.

CDR3 loop: CSASNTVSTGELFF. CDR3 nucleotide sequence: TGCAGTGCTAGTAACACAGTCTCCACCGGGGAGCTGTTTTTT. The J gene is TRBJ2-2, the V gene TRBV20-1; no reliable D call. V was pared by 3 bases and J by 4 bases, with 12 bases between. Germline-derived CDR1 and CDR2 are DFQATT and SNEGSKA (reference sequence). This CDR3 comprises 14 residues.

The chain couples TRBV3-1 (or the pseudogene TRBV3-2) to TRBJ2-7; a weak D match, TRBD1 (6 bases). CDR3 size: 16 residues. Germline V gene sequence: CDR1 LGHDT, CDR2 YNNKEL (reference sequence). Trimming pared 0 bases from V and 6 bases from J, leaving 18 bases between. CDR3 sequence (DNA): TGTGCCAGCAGCCAAGATAAGGGGGTCGCTTCCGGCGAGCAGTACTTC. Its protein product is CASSQDKGVASGEQYF.